A selection of T cell receptor beta chains follows, all from one sample in a study of response to subunit inactivated influenza vaccine. TCRdb re-derived calls from the RT-PCR reads in MiXCR, one entry per CDR3 protein. The sample consists of over 300,000 distinct CDR3 sequences, 21% of them appearing once. The sequencing here drew on PBMCs from blood, taken roughly 20 months after vaccination. The receptor source for this set is a man aged 45-69 years who received an inactivated influenza vaccine. Both conserved end residues are part of each CDR3. D genes are given only for firm matches. Expanded clones are given a class, and other clones once, few, many or no size at all.

>TRBV21-1|-|15|TRBJ2-2|-
TGTGCCAGCACCCCGGGACTAGCGGAGGCCGGGGAGCTGTTTTTT
CASTPGLAEAGELFF
>TRBV12-3/TRBV12-4|-|14|TRBJ1-5|-
TGTGCCAGCAGTCCCGCAGGGGCGGGACAGCCCCAGCATTTT
CASSPAGAGQPQHF
>TRBV29-1|-|13|TRBJ2-2|-
TGCAGCGCCGACAGAGAGAACACCGGGGAGCTGTTTTTT
CSADRENTGELFF
>TRBV19|-|16|TRBJ2-2|TRBD1
TGTGCCAGCTCTCCTAGGGGGCAGGTGAACACCGGGGAGCTGTTTTTT
CASSPRGQVNTGELFF
>TRBV6-2/TRBV6-3|few|17|TRBJ1-6|TRBD1
TGTGCCAGCAGTTACTCCTCCGGACAGGATTATAATTCACCCCTCCACTTT
CASSYSSGQDYNSPLHF
>TRBV10-3|few|14|TRBJ2-3|TRBD2
TGTGCCACCCGGACTAGCGGGGGCACAGATACGCAGTATTTT
CATRTSGGTDTQYF
>TRBV7-2|-|14|TRBJ1-2|TRBD1
TGTGCCAGCAGCCCGAGGGGGCGCGGCTATGGCTACACCTTC
CASSPRGRGYGYTF
>TRBV14|few|15|TRBJ2-3|-
TGTGCCAGCAGCCAAGTGGCAGTTGGGGCGGATACGCAGTATTTT
CASSQVAVGADTQYF
>TRBV5-6|few|16|TRBJ1-5|TRBD1
TGTGCTAGCAGCTTGGGAGGGGGCATGAGCAATCAGCCCCAGCATTTT
CASSLGGGMSNQPQHF
>TRBV4-2|few|14|TRBJ2-3|-
TGTGCCAGCAGCCAAGTGAGAGGGAGAGATACGCAGTATTTT
CASSQVRGRDTQYF
>TRBV12-3/TRBV12-4|-|15|TRBJ1-5|-
TGTGCCAGCAGATGGGGACGGGTGGGAAATCAGCCCCAGCATTTT
CASRWGRVGNQPQHF
>TRBV14|few|13|TRBJ1-5|-
TGTGCCAGCAGCTTCCTCTCGAGTGGGCCCCAGCATTTT
CASSFLSSGPQHF
>TRBV6-2/TRBV6-3|-|14|TRBJ1-1|-
TGTGCCAGCAGTGGGATCCCTCGGAACACTGAAGCTTTCTTT
CASSGIPRNTEAFF
>TRBV27|few|15|TRBJ1-4|TRBD1
TGTGCCAGCAGTTTAGGGACAGTGGGGGACGAAAAACTGTTTTTT
CASSLGTVGDEKLFF
>TRBV10-3|few|17|TRBJ1-1|TRBD1
TGTGCCATCAGTGCTGGGACAGGGGGCATCTTGGGCACTGAAGCTTTCTTT
CAISAGTGGILGTEAFF
>TRBV15|-|20|TRBJ2-1|TRBD1
TGTGCCACCAGCCCCCCCGGGACAGGGACAATTGAGGACTACCCGAATGAGCAGTTCTTC
CATSPPGTGTIEDYPNEQFF
>TRBV5-1|few|14|TRBJ1-2|-
TGCGCCAGCAGTTCCGACGGAGGAACACGTGGCTACACCTTC
CASSSDGGTRGYTF
>TRBV9|many|13|TRBJ1-5|-
TGTGCCAGCAGCGCAGCTGGGGCCCAGCCCCAGCATTTT
CASSAAGAQPQHF
>TRBV20-1|few|17|TRBJ2-3|TRBD2
TGCAGTGCTAGGCTTCCGGGACTAGCGGGAGCGTCAGATACGCAGTATTTT
CSARLPGLAGASDTQYF
>TRBV14|few|14|TRBJ1-1|TRBD1
TGTGCCAGCAGCCTAGGGACAGGGGCCACTGAAGCTTTCTTT
CASSLGTGATEAFF
>TRBV5-6|few|11|TRBJ2-7|-
TGTGCCAGCAGCTTGTCGGGGTTGCAGTACTTC
CASSLSGLQYF
>TRBV28|-|13|TRBJ2-1|TRBD2
TGTGCCAGCAGTGGCACGGGGAGGGGTGAGCAGTTCTTC
CASSGTGRGEQFF
>TRBV7-8|-|16|TRBJ2-3|-
TGTGCCAGCAGCTTAGCCCGCACTTATGATACAGATACGCAGTATTTT
CASSLARTYDTDTQYF
>TRBV5-1|few|18|TRBJ2-2|TRBD1
TGCGCCAGCAGCTGGATCCTGACAGGGTTAGCGAACACCGGGGAGCTGTTTTTT
CASSWILTGLANTGELFF
>TRBV5-1|-|17|TRBJ2-7|-
TGCGCCAGCAGCTTGGGGGGGTCGCGGTCAGGTCCCTACGAGCAGTACTTC
CASSLGGSRSGPYEQYF
>TRBV12-3/TRBV12-4|many|14|TRBJ1-2|-
TGTGCCAGCACCCCGCGCAGGACTGGCCGCGGCTACACCTTC
CASTPRRTGRGYTF
>TRBV29-1|-|13|TRBJ1-1|-
TGCAGCGTTGGCCTCACAGGGAACACTGAAGCTTTCTTT
CSVGLTGNTEAFF
>TRBV4-3|-|13|TRBJ2-7|TRBD1
TGCGCCAGCAGCCAAGTGCAGGGGGCCGAGCAGTACTTC
CASSQVQGAEQYF
>TRBV12-3/TRBV12-4|many|14|TRBJ1-2|-
TGTGCCAGCAGTCCGGTAGATCCCCTTAATGGCTACACCTTC
CASSPVDPLNGYTF
>TRBV6-2/TRBV6-3|-|17|TRBJ2-2|-
TGTGCCAGCAGTTACTGGGGCTGGGGGCCGAACACCGGGGAGCTGTTTTTT
CASSYWGWGPNTGELFF
>TRBV7-9|few|11|TRBJ1-1|-
TGTGCCAGCAGCCGACTTGAAGAAGCTTTCTTT
CASSRLEEAFF
>TRBV19|many|14|TRBJ1-1|-
TGTGCCAGCAACCCCGGGGGGGCTGTCACTGAAGCTTTCTTT
CASNPGGAVTEAFF
>TRBV10-3|many|13|TRBJ1-1|-
TGTGCCGTAAGGGAGAGTCAGGACACTGAAGCTTTCTTT
CAVRESQDTEAFF
>TRBV7-9|few|16|TRBJ1-3|-
TGTGCCAGCAGCGATGGGGGACTAAACTCTGGAAACACCATATATTTT
CASSDGGLNSGNTIYF
>TRBV7-9|-|17|TRBJ2-1|TRBD1
TGTGCCAGCAGCCCTGCGACCGGACAGGGATACTACAATGAGCAGTTCTTC
CASSPATGQGYYNEQFF
>TRBV28|few|13|TRBJ1-2|-
TGTGCCAGCAGTCCTGCAGGGTTCACTGGCTACACCTTC
CASSPAGFTGYTF
>TRBV6-6|many|11|TRBJ1-4|-
TGTGCCAGCAGTTTCAATGAAAAACTGTTTTTT
CASSFNEKLFF
>TRBV6-5|-|15|TRBJ1-4|-
TGTGCCAGCAGTTACGGCCAGGGTCGTTGGGAAAAACTGTTTTTT
CASSYGQGRWEKLFF
>TRBV12-3/TRBV12-4|-|15|TRBJ1-6|-
TGTGCCAGCAGTTTAGGGACAGCCTATAATTCACCCCTCCACTTT
CASSLGTAYNSPLHF
>TRBV5-1|few|14|TRBJ2-3|-
TGCGCCAGCAGCTTGAGACAGTCTACAGATACGCAGTATTTT
CASSLRQSTDTQYF
>TRBV5-1|few|19|TRBJ2-4|-
TGCGCCAGCAGCCCCCATAGTGGGGCGTGGGAACTAGCCAAAAACATTCAGTACTTC
CASSPHSGAWELAKNIQYF
>TRBV4-3|many|18|TRBJ2-7|-
TGCGCCAGCAGCCAAGTAAAGGGAGCAAAGGGGAGAACCTACGAGCAGTACTTC
CASSQVKGAKGRTYEQYF
>TRBV29-1|few|13|TRBJ2-5|-
TGCAGCTTTGAACAGGGAATGGAGGAGACCCAGTACTTC
CSFEQGMEETQYF